A selection of T cell receptor beta chains follows, all from one sample in a study of PD-1 blockade in classical Hodgkin lymphoma. Some clones are missing from TCRdb's copy, which holds only in-frame ones; the method was immunoSEQ multiplex PCR. The repertoire holds roughly 60,000 clones, with around nine tenths as singletons. The starting material was peripheral blood mononuclear cells (PBMCs), obtained before the second cycle of nivolumab. These TCRs come from a human donor with classical Hodgkin lymphoma. The CDR3 runs from the conserved cysteine through the conserved F or W. The D gene is left open where the match is weak. Size tells how often a clone was seen (once, few, many) or the class of an expanded clone, and some rows leave it out.

CDR3	DNA	V	size	D	J
CASSLASGWNQPQHF	TGCGCCAGCAGCTTGGCGTCAGGGTGGAATCAGCCCCAGCATTTT	TRBV5-1	-	-	TRBJ1-5
CASTSTPQETQYF	TGTGCCAGCACCTCGACACCCCAAGAGACCCAGTACTTC	TRBV7-9	few	-	TRBJ2-5
CASSLAGSGFNYGYTF	TGTGCCAGCAGTTTGGCCGGGTCGGGCTTCAACTATGGCTACACCTTC	TRBV28	-	-	TRBJ1-2
CASRPRWTSETQYF	TGTGCCAGCAGGCCACGGTGGACGTCAGAGACCCAGTACTTC	TRBV7-9	-	-	TRBJ2-5
CASSLVGSDTQYF	TGCGCCAGCAGCTTGGTGGGGTCAGATACGCAGTATTTT	TRBV5-1	-	-	TRBJ2-3
CASSQEPAHLGGYNEQFF	TGCGCCAGCAGCCAAGAACCAGCCCACCTCGGGGGTTACAATGAGCAGTTCTTC	TRBV4-1	-	-	TRBJ2-1
CASRPLTGIAYEQYF	TGTGCCAGCAGACCGCTCACAGGGATCGCCTACGAGCAGTACTTC	TRBV28	-	-	TRBJ2-7
CAISLGLETNTGELFF	TGTGCCATCAGCCTCGGACTGGAGACGAACACCGGGGAGCTGTTTTTT	TRBV10-3	-	-	TRBJ2-2
CASSLGTYTDTQYF	TGTGCCAGCAGCCTGGGGACATACACAGATACGCAGTATTTT	TRBV11-2	-	-	TRBJ2-3
CAISELGSGGQSDTQYF	TGTGCCATCAGTGAGTTGGGGAGCGGGGGGCAGTCCGATACGCAGTATTTT	TRBV10-3	-	TRBD2	TRBJ2-3
CASSSSGGADTQYF	TGTGCCAGCAGTTCTAGCGGGGGGGCAGATACGCAGTATTTT	TRBV6-1	-	TRBD2	TRBJ2-3
CSVDGVSRDLNEKLFF	TGCAGCGTTGATGGTGTGAGCAGGGACCTTAATGAAAAACTGTTTTTT	TRBV29-1	-	-	TRBJ1-4
CASSPQLPVGTQYF	TGTGCCAGCAGTCCCCAGCTCCCCGTGGGTACGCAGTATTTT	TRBV6-6	-	-	TRBJ2-3
CAGSALGQGAGDTQYF	TGTGCCGGCTCAGCCCTGGGGCAGGGGGCTGGTGATACGCAGTATTTT	TRBV28	-	TRBD1	TRBJ2-3
CASSSQDRDEQFF	TGTGCCAGTAGTTCCCAGGACAGGGATGAGCAGTTCTTC	TRBV19	-	TRBD1	TRBJ2-1
CASSHEVATNEKLFF	TGTGCCAGCTCACACGAAGTTGCAACTAATGAAAAACTGTTTTTT	TRBV18	-	-	TRBJ1-4
CASSLAARSGANVLTF	TGCGCCAGCAGCTTGGCTGCCAGATCTGGGGCCAACGTCCTGACTTTC	TRBV5-1	-	-	TRBJ2-6